Following are 32 T cell receptor beta chains from one sample sequenced in a study of tumor and adjacent non-tumor tissue in lung cancer. A modified ARM-PCR protocol with three rounds of nested PCR amplified TCRbeta. One entry per CDR3 protein, called by TCRdb with MiXCR from the multiplex PCR reads. The data hold about 110,000 distinct CDR3 sequences, with more than 60% observed a single time. No cell sorting was done before RNA was extracted from the tissue. Sequenced input: lung tumor tissue. Receptors were obtained from a woman aged 60 to 75 with non-small cell lung cancer.

For this clonotype: The junction departs from the called germline gene at one end, perhaps through a read error. The CDR3 reads CASSPGVAWGTDAQYF. The DNA of the CDR3 is TGTGCCAGCAGTCCCGGGGTAGCCTGGGGGACAGATGCGCAGTATTTT. This chain links TRBV12-3 or TRBV12-4 with TRBJ2-3; TRBD1 aligns across 7 bases. The CDR3 is 16 amino acids.

This clonotype appeared once. A much larger clone is a single base away; this may be a read error. The chain links TRBV30 to TRBJ2-5; tentatively, D is TRBD1 (6 bases). Germline assignment: CDR1 GTSNPN and CDR2 SVGIG (reference sequence). There are 15 residues in the CDR3. The CDR3 reads CACSVRAGDWKTQYF. The CDR3 DNA reads as TGTGCCTGCAGTGTTCGGGCAGGGGATTGGAAGACCCAGTACTTC.

This clonotype was counted a single time. Because it lacks the conserved phenylalanine or tryptophan at the end, this CDR3 is likely a read error. J is TRBJ1-6 and V is TRBV4-3; the match to TRBD1 covers 11 bases. With V trimmed by 1 base and J by 7 bases, 6 bases remained unmatched. The CDR3 has 17 residues. Germline V gene data show CDR1 as LGHNA and CDR2 as YSLEER. CDR3 nucleotide sequence: TGCGCCAGCAGCCAAGCTTGGGACAGGGGGGAGAATTCACCCCTCCACATT. Encoded protein: CASSQAWDRGENSPLHI.

Points on this clonotype: One junction end disagrees with the germline gene, perhaps due to a read error. The chain carries TRBV28 and TRBJ2-3; 8 bases map to TRBD1. This CDR3 region has 14 residues. CDR1 is MDHEN and CDR2 is SYDVKM in the germline V gene. The CDR3 bases are TGTGCCAGCACCCACGGACAGGGCACAGATACGCGGTATTTT. Its protein is CASTHGQGTDTRYF.

The chain couples TRBV19 to TRBJ2-2, with D unresolved. V was pared by 5 bases and J by 3 bases, with 4 bases between. The CDR3 covers 12 residues. Looked up from germline, CDR1 is LNHDA and CDR2 is SQIVND (reference sequence). The CDR3 nucleotides read TGTGCCAGTAGTGTATACACCGGGGAGCTGTTTTTT. Its translation is CASSVYTGELFF.

This clonotype was counted a single time. This sequence joins TRBV6-1 and TRBJ2-5; D is uncertain. This CDR3 spans 13 amino acids. Trimming took off 3 bases at V and 3 bases at J, with 8 bases between the two ends. Germline CDR1 MNHNS, CDR2 SASEGT. Here the CDR3 DNA reads TGTGCCAGCAGTGAGTATAGGAAAGAGACCCAGTACTTC. Amino acids: CASSEYRKETQYF.

A note on this clonotype: The junction shows a germline mismatch at one end, possibly a read error. This chain connects TRBV20-1 to TRBJ2-3; 10 bases map to TRBD2. The CDR3 extends over 15 amino acids. Germline assignment: CDR1 DFQATT and CDR2 SNEGSKA (reference sequence). CDR3 sequence reads: CSAGDVLAGDDTQYF. The CDR3 nucleotides are TGCAGTGCTGGAGATGTTCTAGCGGGAGATGATACACAGTATTTT.

Concerning this clonotype: Just one base apart from a much larger clone, this may be a read error. The chain combines TRBV6-6 with TRBJ2-1; D not certain. The CDR3 runs to 11 residues. CDR1 is MNHNY, CDR2 SVGAGI, per germline (reference sequence). CDR3 DNA sequence: TGTGCCAGCACCTTTATTGGTGAGCATTTCTTC. Its protein product is CASTFIGEHFF.

A remark on this clonotype: A read error may be the cause here, since a much bigger clone is one base away. V is TRBV20-1 and J is TRBJ1-5; no clear D gene. This CDR3 is 13 amino acids long. CDR1 is DFQATT and CDR2 is SNEGSKA in the germline V gene (reference sequence). As DNA, the CDR3 is TGCAGTGCGTCCAGGCAACACAATCAGGCCCAGCATTTT. This translates into CSASRQHNQAQHF.

The rearrangement joins TRBV4-3 to TRBJ2-2; D is unclear. The CDR3 extends over 16 amino acids. CDR1 and CDR2 from the germline V gene are LGHNA and YSLEER. The V and J ends lost 5 bases and 4 bases respectively, with 17 bases between them. CDR3: CASSMSEEPSTGELFF. The CDR3 DNA follows: TGCGCCAGCAGCATGAGTGAGGAACCCTCCACCGGGGAGCTGTTTTTT.

As for this clonotype: Since a much larger clone is just one base distant, this may be a read error. The gene calls are TRBV6-5 and TRBJ2-2; possible D gene TRBD1, 6 bases. Germline CDR1 MNHEY, CDR2 SVGAGI. Trimming pared 7 bases from V and 9 bases from J, leaving 21 bases between. The CDR3 has 15 amino acids. CDR3 nucleotides: TGTGCCAGCAATTATGGACAGCCCCCAAGCCGGGAGCTGTTTTTT. It is translated as CASNYGQPPSRELFF.

With respect to this clonotype: Sequence at one end of the junction differs from germline and may be a read error. The chain is built from TRBV6-1 and TRBJ1-3; D possibly corresponds to TRBD1 (5 bases). Looked up from germline, CDR1 is MNHNS and CDR2 is SASEGT. The CDR3 consists of 16 residues. CDR3 nucleotides: TGTGCCAACACTCCCGGGGCTGTGCGATCTGGAAACACCGTATATTTT. Its protein is CANTPGAVRSGNTVYF.

This clonotype is a singleton in its sample. One junction end does not reproduce the germline sequence, and a read error may be involved. This rearrangement joins TRBV6-5 to TRBJ2-1, with D perhaps TRBD1 or TRBD2 (7 bases each). CDR1 is MNHEY, CDR2 SVGAGI, per germline. This CDR3 has 16 residues. CDR3 sequence reads: CGSSYYAGRGTDEQFF. CDR3 nucleotides: TGTGGCAGCAGTTACTATGCGGGGCGGGGGACAGATGAGCAGTTCTTC.

This clonotype was seen a single time. It is likely a read error, because the conserved phenylalanine at the end of the CDR3 is missing. The chain combines TRBV6-2 or TRBV6-3 with TRBJ2-7; TRBD2 is a possible D gene (5 bases). Germline V CDR1 and CDR2: MNHEY, SVGEGT. Trimming left V 3 bases short and J 7 bases short, with 16 bases between. The CDR3 is 14 residues long. The CDR3 region has the DNA TGTGCCAGCAGTTATATGGGTAATGGGGAGGAGCAGTACTTA. Protein sequence: CASSYMGNGEEQYL.

This clonotype was seen only once. Germline is not matched at one junction end, which may reflect a read error. CDR3 in DNA: TGTGCCATCGGTGATGGGTCAGGAGGTGAGCAAGCTTTCTTT. Protein: CAIGDGSGGEQAFF. The chain recombines TRBV10-3 with TRBJ1-1, with no clear D. The germline V gene has CDR1 ENHRY and CDR2 SYGVKD. This CDR3 has 14 amino acids.

The rearrangement joins TRBV11-2 to TRBJ2-7; perhaps TRBD1 as D (5 bases). Germline V gives CDR1 SGHAT, CDR2 FQNNGV. V lost 4 bases and J lost 5, with 15 bases in between. The CDR3 runs to 14 residues. CDR3 DNA: TGTGCCAGCAGCTCAATGCCGACAGCCCACGAGCAGTACTTC. The encoded protein is CASSSMPTAHEQYF.

This clonotype was picked up a small number of times. The CDR3 nucleotides are TGTGCCAGCAGATCAGCCTCAGATACGCAGTATTTT. Its translation is CASRSASDTQYF. The rearrangement joins TRBV7-9 to TRBJ2-3; D remains unclear. The CDR3 has 12 amino acids. Germline CDR1 and CDR2: SEHNR and FQNEAQ (reference sequence). The germline V and J ends were trimmed by 6 bases and 4 bases, with 8 bases remaining between them.

The gene calls are TRBV5-1 and TRBJ2-5; no firm D call. Trimming took 0 bases from V and 5 from J, leaving 5 bases between them. In germline, CDR1 is SGHRS, CDR2 YFSETQ. CDR3 size: 12 residues. CDR3 amino acids: CASSLEAETQYF. Written as DNA, the CDR3 is TGCGCCAGCAGCTTGGAGGCGGAGACCCAGTACTTC.

The chain recombines TRBV11-2 with TRBJ1-5, with D maybe TRBD1 (5 bases). The CDR3 spans 13 residues. Germline V gene data show CDR1 as SGHAT and CDR2 as FQNNGV. The V and J ends lost 7 bases and 7 bases respectively, with 14 bases between them. The CDR3 loop is CASNLERGQPQHF. For the CDR3, the DNA is TGTGCCAGCAACTTGGAGAGGGGCCAGCCCCAGCATTTT.

This clonotype was observed many times. CDR3 residues: CASSLGAGVTTDTQYF. Here the CDR3 DNA reads TGTGCCAGCAGCTTGGGGGCGGGAGTCACCACAGATACGCAGTATTTT. The genes are TRBV5-4 and TRBJ2-3; TRBD2 agrees at 7 bases. The V gene's germline CDR1 is SGHNT and CDR2 YYREEE (reference sequence). CDR3 length: 16 amino acids. V shed 0 bases and J 2 bases; nucleotides not matched to a gene: 6. The variable domain in full, completed from reference TRBV5-4 and TRBJ2-3, reads ETGVTQSPTHLIKTRGQQVTLRCSSQSGHNTVSWYQQALGQGPQFIFQYYREEENGRGNFPPRFSGLQFPNYSSELNVNALELDDSALYLCASSLGAGVTTDTQYFGPGTRLTVL.

This clonotype was seen once. The junction shows a germline mismatch at one end, possibly a read error. CDR3 residues: CVSSIPGQDGYTF. DNA for the CDR3: TGTGTCAGCAGTATCCCGGGACAGGATGGCTACACTTTC. The chain recombines TRBV28 with TRBJ1-2, with TRBD1 matching over 8 bases. Germline V gene data show CDR1 as MDHEN and CDR2 as SYDVKM. The CDR3 has 13 residues.

Worth noting for this clonotype: Compared with germline, one end of the junction differs, possibly owing to a read error. This chain connects TRBV20-1 to TRBJ2-3, with D maybe TRBD2 (5 bases). Germline V lookup: CDR1 DFQATT, CDR2 SNEGSKA (reference sequence). The CDR3 is 16 residues long. CDR3 bases: TGCAGTGCTCACTCGGGGTGGGGATCTAACACAGATACGCACTATTTT. It specifies CSAHSGWGSNTDTHYF.

Details on this clonotype: The junction does not match germline at one end; this may be a read error. This chain uses TRBV4-3 with TRBJ1-3; D is unresolved. This CDR3 is built from 18 residues. Looked up from germline, CDR1 is LGHNA and CDR2 is YSLEER. The DNA of the CDR3 is TGCGCCAGCAGCCTTTCACTCAGACAAGGGATTTCAGGAAACACCATATATTTC. The encoded protein is CASSLSLRQGISGNTIYF.

This chain's CDR3 is CATSSWAGSTDTQYF. CDR3 in DNA: TGTGCCACCAGCTCCTGGGCGGGGAGCACAGATACGCAGTATTTT. The chain carries TRBV24-1 and TRBJ2-3; tentatively, D is TRBD2 (6 bases). With 7 bases removed from V and 0 bases from J, the gap between germline ends came to 13 bases. Germline V gene data show CDR1 as KGHDR and CDR2 as SFDVKD. This CDR3 is built from 15 residues.

Concerning this clonotype itself: Being one base from a much bigger clone, this may be a read error. The genes are TRBV20-1 and TRBJ2-1; the D gene is possibly TRBD2 (6 bases). The CDR3 has 15 residues. Germline CDR1 DFQATT, CDR2 SNEGSKA (reference sequence). DNA of the CDR3: TGCAGTGCTAGAGCTCGGGAGATAGGGGTCAATGGGCAGTTCTTC. It is translated as CSARAREIGVNGQFF.

In regard to this clonotype: This sequence may be a read error, since a much larger clone differs from it by one base. The chain links TRBV12-3 or TRBV12-4 to TRBJ1-2, with D possibly matching TRBD1 (5 bases). Trimming shortened V by 5 bases and J by 6 bases, and 25 bases separated the two germline ends. This CDR3 has 17 amino acids. The CDR3 bases are TGTGCCAGCAGTACCCGAGAGGGGTTCCTCCTAAGGGATGGCTACACCTTC. Its protein is CASSTREGFLLRDGYTF.

This clonotype was detected ten times or more. The rearrangement uses TRBV4-3 and TRBJ2-5; weak D call: TRBD2 (6 bases). The CDR3 has 14 residues. V was pared by 1 base and J by 5 bases, with 11 bases between. Germline CDR1 and CDR2: LGHNA and YSLEER. CDR3 bases: TGCGCCAGCAGCCAAGGAACGGGGGAGGAGACCCAGTACTTC. It is translated as CASSQGTGEETQYF.

Comments on this clonotype: A much larger clone differs by one base, so this may be a read error. The V and J genes are TRBV29-1 and TRBJ1-1; 9 bases line up with TRBD1. Per the germline V gene, CDR1 is SQVTM and CDR2 is ANQGSEA. This CDR3 comprises 13 residues. V shed 7 bases and J 1 base; nucleotides not matched to a gene: 4. The CDR3 nucleotides read TGCAGCGCTGTGACAGGGGGGAACACTGAAGCTTTCTTT. This codes for CSAVTGGNTEAFF.

To note about this clonotype: The junction differs from germline at one of its ends, possibly a read error. V usage is TRBV11-2 and J usage is TRBJ2-7; unclear D gene. This CDR3 comprises 16 residues. The germline V gene has CDR1 SGHAT and CDR2 FQNNGV. For the CDR3, the DNA is TGTGCCAGCACCTACCTAGGAAAAGGCAGCTCCTACGAGCAATACTTC. Amino acid sequence: CASTYLGKGSSYEQYF. Based on the CDR3 plus reference TRBV11-2 and TRBJ2-7, the full variable domain is EAGVAQSPRYKIIEKRQSVAFWCNPISGHATLYWYQQILGQGPKLLIQFQNNGVVDDSQLPKDRFSAERLKGVDSTLKIQPAKLEDSAVYLCASTYLGKGSSYEQYFGPGTRLTVT.

Comment on this clonotype: The conserved final phenylalanine or tryptophan is absent from the CDR3, which likely points to a read error. It is unclear where the CDR3 begins or ends on the DNA, so no DNA is shown, and the CDR3 is as TCRdb lists it. V and J are TRBV6-6 and TRBJ2-2; the table's D call of TRBD1 was not tested on the DNA. Including both end residues, the CDR3 is 15 amino acids long. Germline V gene data show CDR1 as MNHNY and CDR2 as SVGAGI (reference sequence). The CDR3 loop is CASSYGGTGPGELFL.

This clonotype has only one observation. The rearrangement uses TRBV11-2 and TRBJ2-1, with 8 positions matching TRBD2. The CDR3 sequence is 16 residues long. The V and J ends lost 5 bases and 4 bases, in that order; junction bases with no gene match: 10. The germline V gene encodes CDR1 SGHAT and CDR2 FQNNGV. This CDR3 reads CASSPSGWSSYNEQFF. The CDR3, as DNA: TGTGCCAGCAGCCCTAGCGGGTGGAGCTCTTACAATGAGCAGTTCTTC.

Remarks on this clonotype: As the CDR3 is not closed by the conserved phenylalanine or tryptophan, this likely results from a read error. As DNA, the CDR3 is TGTGCCAGCAGCGTTTTGGATCTACCAACAAATGAGCAGTTCCTA. Translation gives CASSVLDLPTNEQFL. J is TRBJ2-1 and V is TRBV11-3, with no clear D. The CDR3 totals 15 residues. Trimming stripped 5 bases from V and 7 bases from J, with 18 bases between. Per the germline V gene, CDR1 is SGHNT and CDR2 is YENEEA.